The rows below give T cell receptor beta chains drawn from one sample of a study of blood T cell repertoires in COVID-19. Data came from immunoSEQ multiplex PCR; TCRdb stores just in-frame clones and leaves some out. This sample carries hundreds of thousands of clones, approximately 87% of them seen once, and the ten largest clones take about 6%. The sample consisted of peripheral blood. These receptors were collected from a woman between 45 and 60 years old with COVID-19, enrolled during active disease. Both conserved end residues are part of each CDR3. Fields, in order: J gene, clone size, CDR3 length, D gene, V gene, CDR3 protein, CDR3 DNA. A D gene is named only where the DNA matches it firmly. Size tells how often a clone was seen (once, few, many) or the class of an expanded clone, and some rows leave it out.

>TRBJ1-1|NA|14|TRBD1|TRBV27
CASSPQGTGTEAFF
TGTGCCAGCAGTCCCCAGGGGACAGGGACTGAAGCTTTCTTT
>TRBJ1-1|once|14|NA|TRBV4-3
CASSQGREQVEAFF
TGCGCCAGCAGCCAGGGGAGGGAACAGGTCGAAGCTTTCTTT
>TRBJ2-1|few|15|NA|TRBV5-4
CASSLVQASYNEQFF
TGTGCCAGCAGCTTGGTCCAGGCCTCCTACAATGAGCAGTTCTTC
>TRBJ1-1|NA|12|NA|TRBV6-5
CASSRTTTEAFF
TGTGCCAGCAGTCGGACAACCACTGAAGCTTTCTTT
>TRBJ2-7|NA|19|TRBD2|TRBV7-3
CASSYVPSGSMSGDYEQYF
TGTGCCAGCAGCTACGTCCCTAGCGGGAGTATGTCTGGTGACTACGAGCAGTACTTC
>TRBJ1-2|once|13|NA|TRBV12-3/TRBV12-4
CASSLGRGYGYTF
TGTGCCAGCAGTTTAGGACGCGGCTATGGCTACACCTTC
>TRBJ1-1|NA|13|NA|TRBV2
CAGHKTSNTEAFF
TGTGCCGGACATAAGACGTCGAACACTGAAGCTTTCTTT
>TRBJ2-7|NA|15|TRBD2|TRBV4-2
CASSQDLAGVLEQYF
TGTGCCAGCAGCCAAGACCTAGCGGGGGTTCTAGAGCAGTACTTC
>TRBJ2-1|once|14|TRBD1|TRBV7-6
CASSIRQGHNEQFF
TGTGCCAGCAGCATACGACAGGGACACAATGAGCAGTTCTTC
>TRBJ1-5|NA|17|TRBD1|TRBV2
CASSGPTGTGPNQPQHF
TGTGCCAGCAGTGGCCCGACCGGGACAGGACCGAATCAGCCCCAGCATTTT
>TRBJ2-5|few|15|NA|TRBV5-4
CASSLSLSNGETQYF
TGTGCCAGCAGCTTGTCCCTCTCGAACGGAGAGACCCAGTACTTC
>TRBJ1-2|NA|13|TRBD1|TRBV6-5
CASSRTGNYGYTF
TGTGCCAGCTCAAGGACAGGGAACTATGGCTACACCTTC
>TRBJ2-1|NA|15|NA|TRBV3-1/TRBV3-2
CASSQDEVRNNEQFF
TGTGCCAGCAGCCAAGATGAGGTCCGGAACAATGAGCAGTTCTTC
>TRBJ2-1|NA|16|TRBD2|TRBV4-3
CASSQTTSGRANEQFF
TGCGCCAGCAGCCAGACCACTAGCGGGCGAGCTAATGAGCAGTTCTTC
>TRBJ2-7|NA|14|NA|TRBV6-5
CASRDAGRTYEQYF
TGTGCCAGCAGGGACGCCGGGAGAACCTACGAGCAGTACTTC
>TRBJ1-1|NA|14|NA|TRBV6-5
CASRQGALGTEAFF
TGTGCCAGCAGACAGGGTGCGTTGGGGACTGAAGCTTTCTTT
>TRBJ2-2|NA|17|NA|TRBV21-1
CASKVLEQAANTGELFF
TGTGCCAGCAAAGTCTTGGAGCAAGCCGCGAACACCGGGGAGCTGTTTTTT
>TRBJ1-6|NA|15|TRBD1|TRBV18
CASSPQGAANSPLHF
TGTGCCAGCTCACCCCAGGGGGCTGCTAATTCACCCCTCCACTTT
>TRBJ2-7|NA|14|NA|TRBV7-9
CASSFKTSSYEQYF
TGTGCCAGCAGCTTTAAAACTAGCAGCTACGAGCAGTACTTC
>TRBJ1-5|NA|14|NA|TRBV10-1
CASQQAYSNQPQHF
TGCGCCAGTCAACAGGCGTATAGCAATCAGCCCCAGCATTTT
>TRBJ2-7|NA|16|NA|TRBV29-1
CSVEERKRLVLCEQYF
TGCAGCGTTGAAGAAAGAAAGAGACTAGTATTATGCGAGCAGTACTTC
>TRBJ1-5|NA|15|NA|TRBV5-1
CASSLAPYSNQPQHF
TGCGCCAGCAGCTTGGCCCCGTATAGCAATCAGCCCCAGCATTTT
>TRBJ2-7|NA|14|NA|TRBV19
CASSISGNSYEQYF
TGTGCCAGTAGTATATCGGGGAACTCCTACGAGCAGTACTTC
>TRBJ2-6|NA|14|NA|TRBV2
CASSERAGANVLTF
TGTGCCAGCAGTGAGAGGGCCGGGGCCAACGTCCTGACTTTC
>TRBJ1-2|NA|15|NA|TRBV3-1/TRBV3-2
CASSQVYRLGYGYTF
TGTGCCAGCAGCCAAGTTTACAGGTTGGGCTATGGCTACACCTTC
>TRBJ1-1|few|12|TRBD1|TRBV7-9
CASRPTGTEAFF
TGTGCCAGCAGACCGACAGGGACTGAAGCTTTCTTT
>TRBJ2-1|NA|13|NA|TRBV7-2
CASSIQRYNEQFF
TGTGCCAGCAGCATTCAGCGATACAATGAGCAGTTCTTC
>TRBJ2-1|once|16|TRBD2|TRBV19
CASSSLAGGSYNEQFF
TGTGCCAGTAGTAGCCTAGCGGGAGGGTCCTACAATGAGCAGTTCTTC
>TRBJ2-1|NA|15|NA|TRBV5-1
CASVEDSPSYNEQFF
TGCGCCAGTGTGGAGGACTCCCCCTCCTACAATGAGCAGTTCTTC
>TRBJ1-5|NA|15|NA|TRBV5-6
CASSLGGTAHQPQHF
TGTGCCAGCAGCTTAGGGGGTACCGCCCATCAGCCCCAGCATTTT
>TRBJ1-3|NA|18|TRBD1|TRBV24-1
CATSDAKTGGQDGNTIYF
TGTGCCACCAGTGATGCTAAAACAGGGGGCCAAGATGGAAACACCATATATTTT
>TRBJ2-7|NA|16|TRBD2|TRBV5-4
CASSQVQREGRNEQYF
TGTGCCAGCAGCCAGGTGCAGCGGGAGGGCCGGAACGAGCAGTACTTC
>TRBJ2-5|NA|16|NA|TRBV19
CASSIAAQGPQETQYF
TGTGCCAGTAGTATTGCAGCACAGGGTCCCCAAGAGACCCAGTACTTC
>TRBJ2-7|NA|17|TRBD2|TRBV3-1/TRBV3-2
CASRDSGLALSGGEQYF
TGTGCCAGCAGAGACTCGGGACTAGCACTTTCCGGGGGGGAGCAGTACTTC
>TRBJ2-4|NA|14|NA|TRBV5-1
CASSPLALADIQYF
TGCGCCAGCAGCCCACTTGCGTTAGCAGACATTCAGTACTTC
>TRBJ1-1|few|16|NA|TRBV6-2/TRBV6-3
CASSYSGGPRNTEAFF
TGTGCCAGCAGTTACTCAGGAGGTCCCAGGAACACTGAAGCTTTCTTT
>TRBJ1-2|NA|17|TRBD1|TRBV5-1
CASSLKTGGEANYGYTF
TGCGCCAGCAGCTTAAAGACAGGGGGAGAAGCTAACTATGGCTACACCTTC
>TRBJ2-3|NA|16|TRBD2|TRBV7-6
CASSQRLAGVADTQYF
TGTGCCAGCAGCCAGCGCCTAGCGGGAGTGGCAGATACGCAGTATTTT
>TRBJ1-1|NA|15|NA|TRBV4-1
CASSQALGYRTGAFF
TGCGCCAGCAGCCAAGCTCTTGGGTACAGGACGGGAGCTTTCTTT
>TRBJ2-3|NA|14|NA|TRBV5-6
CASLEQGNTDTQYF
TGTGCCAGCCTAGAACAGGGAAACACAGATACGCAGTATTTT
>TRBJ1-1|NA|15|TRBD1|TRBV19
CASTRQGRMNTEAFF
TGTGCCAGTACCCGACAGGGGCGAATGAACACTGAAGCTTTCTTT
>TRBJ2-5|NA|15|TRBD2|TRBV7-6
CASSFLRTSGTTQYF
TGTGCCAGCAGCTTCCTACGGACTAGCGGGACGACCCAGTACTTC
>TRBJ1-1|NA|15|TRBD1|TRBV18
CASSRDRWGVTEAFF
TGTGCCAGTTCCCGGGACAGGTGGGGAGTGACTGAAGCTTTCTTT
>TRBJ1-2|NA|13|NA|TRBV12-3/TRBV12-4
CASRSGDRYGYTF
TGTGCCAGCAGATCAGGGGACCGCTATGGCTACACCTTC
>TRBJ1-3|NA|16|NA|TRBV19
CASRSGLMTSGNTIYF
TGTGCCAGTAGATCGGGACTTATGACCTCTGGAAACACCATATATTTT
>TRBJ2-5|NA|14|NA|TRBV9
CASSVGLEQETQYF
TGTGCCAGCAGCGTAGGTTTGGAGCAAGAGACCCAGTACTTC
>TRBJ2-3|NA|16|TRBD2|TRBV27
CASRTRVAGGGDTQYF
TGTGCCAGCAGGACCCGGGTAGCGGGAGGAGGAGATACGCAGTATTTT
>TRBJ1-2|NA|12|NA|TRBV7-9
CASSLGGRGYTF
TGTGCCAGCAGCTTAGGAGGGCGCGGCTACACCTTC
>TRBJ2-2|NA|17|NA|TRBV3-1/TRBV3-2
CASSQLPRGGETGELFF
TGTGCCAGCAGCCAACTTCCAAGGGGGGGAGAGACCGGGGAGCTGTTTTTT